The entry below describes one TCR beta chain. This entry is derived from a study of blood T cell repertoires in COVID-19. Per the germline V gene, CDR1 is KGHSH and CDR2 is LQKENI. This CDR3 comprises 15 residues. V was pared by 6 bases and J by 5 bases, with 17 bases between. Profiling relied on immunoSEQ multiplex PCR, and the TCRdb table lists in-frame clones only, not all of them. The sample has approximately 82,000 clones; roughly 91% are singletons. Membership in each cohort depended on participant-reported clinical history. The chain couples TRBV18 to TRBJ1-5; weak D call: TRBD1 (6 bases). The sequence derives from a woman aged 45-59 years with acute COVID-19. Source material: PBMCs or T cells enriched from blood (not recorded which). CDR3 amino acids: CASSEGTGNYQPQHF. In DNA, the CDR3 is TGTGCCAGCTCCGAAGGAACAGGGAATTATCAGCCCCAGCATTTT.